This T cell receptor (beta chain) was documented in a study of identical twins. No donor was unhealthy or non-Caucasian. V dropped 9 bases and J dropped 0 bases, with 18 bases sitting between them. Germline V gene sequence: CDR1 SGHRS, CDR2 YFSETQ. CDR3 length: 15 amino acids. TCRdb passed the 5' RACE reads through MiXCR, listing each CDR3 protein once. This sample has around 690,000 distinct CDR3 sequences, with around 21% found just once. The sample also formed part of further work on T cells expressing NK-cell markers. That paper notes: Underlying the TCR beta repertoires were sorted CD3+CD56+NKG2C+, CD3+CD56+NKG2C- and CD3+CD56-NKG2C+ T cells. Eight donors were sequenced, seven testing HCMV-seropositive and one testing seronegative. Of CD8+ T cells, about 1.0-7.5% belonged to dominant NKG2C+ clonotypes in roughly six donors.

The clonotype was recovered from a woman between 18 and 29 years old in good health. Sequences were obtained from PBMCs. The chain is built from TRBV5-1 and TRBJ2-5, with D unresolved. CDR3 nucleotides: TGCGCCAACCTAGATTCAACGCCTGACCAAGAGACCCAGTACTTC. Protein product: CANLDSTPDQETQYF.